Listed here are 20 T cell receptor beta chains from one sample, sequenced in a study of T cells in Graves' hyperthyroidism and ophthalmopathy. Amplification of TCR beta CDR3 regions was performed using RNA transcripts as template. HTBI primers drove first-round RT-PCR of the TCR CDR3. In TCRdb, the multiplex PCR reads were re-called with MiXCR into one record per CDR3 protein. The table lists hundreds of thousands of distinct CDR3 sequences, around 15% of them singletons. Sequenced: blood. The origin of the receptors is a woman in her late teens or twenties with Graves' ophthalmopathy.

This clonotype was seen many times. This chain joins TRBV20-1 and TRBJ1-5; D remains ambiguous. Germline V gene data show CDR1 as DFQATT and CDR2 as SNEGSKA (reference sequence). CDR3 size: 13 residues. Trimming removed 6 bases at V and 0 bases at J, with 9 bases between. In nucleotides, the CDR3 is TGCAGTGCCAGTAGCTATAGCAATCAGCCCCAGCATTTT. Translation gives CSASSYSNQPQHF.

This clonotype was picked up many times. The chain joins TRBV30 to TRBJ1-1; possible D gene TRBD1, 5 bases. The V gene's germline CDR1 is GTSNPN and CDR2 SVGIG (reference sequence). With 2 bases removed from V and 1 base from J, the gap between germline ends came to 11 bases. CDR3 size: 14 residues. Here the CDR3 reads CAWSKGRANTEAFF. CDR3 bases: TGTGCCTGGAGTAAGGGACGAGCGAACACTGAAGCTTTCTTT.

Comments on this clonotype: A much larger clonotype is one base distant, so this may be a read error. The conserved final phenylalanine or tryptophan is absent from the CDR3, which likely points to a read error. The chain carries TRBV10-2 and TRBJ1-1, with 8 bases lining up with TRBD1. Germline CDR1 and CDR2: WSHSY and SAAADI. The CDR3 contains 14 residues. Trimming at V came to 8 bases and at J to 5 bases, leaving 10 bases not matched to a gene. The CDR3 loop reads CASYEGRGLTEAFL. The CDR3 DNA is TGCGCCAGCTATGAAGGCAGGGGGCTTACTGAAGCTTTCCTT.

This clonotype has ten or more counts. This sequence joins TRBV7-6 and TRBJ1-6; 8 positions match TRBD1. Trimming at V came to 1 base and at J to 7 bases, leaving 6 bases not matched to a gene. Germline V lookup: CDR1 SGHVS, CDR2 FNYEAQ. The length of the CDR3 is 16 residues. The CDR3 DNA follows: TGTGCCAGCAGCTTAGGGACAGGGAGACTGAATTCACCCCTCCACTTT. It translates to CASSLGTGRLNSPLHF.

This clonotype was observed at least ten times. The chain combines TRBV20-1 with TRBJ2-7; TRBD2 aligns across 12 bases. The trim removed 1 base at V and 7 bases at J, leaving 17 bases unmatched. The germline V gene encodes CDR1 DFQATT and CDR2 SNEGSKA (reference sequence). The CDR3 contains 18 residues. The CDR3 loop is CSARGRSSGRAETWEQYF. The CDR3 DNA sequence: TGCAGTGCTAGAGGCCGGTCTAGCGGGAGGGCCGAGACGTGGGAGCAGTACTTC.

The V and J genes are TRBV11-2 and TRBJ2-3; 13 bases map to TRBD2. The germline CDR1 and CDR2 sequences are SGHAT and FQNNGV. The CDR3 is 14 amino acids. With 4 bases clipped from V and 10 bases from J, the junction kept 5 bases outside the gene matches. CDR3 residues: CASSSGLAGLAQYF. CDR3 DNA sequence: TGTGCCAGCAGCTCGGGACTAGCGGGACTTGCGCAGTATTTT.

The chain combines TRBV7-3 with TRBJ2-7; 10 nucleotides align to TRBD2. Germline V gene sequence: CDR1 SGHTA, CDR2 FQGTGA. V shed 8 bases and J 2 bases; nucleotides not matched to a gene: 12. This CDR3 is 16 amino acids long. CDR3 sequence reads: CASSSGSWDRPYEQYF. DNA of the CDR3: TGTGCCAGCTCTAGCGGGAGTTGGGACCGGCCCTACGAGCAGTACTTC.

Many counts were recorded for this clonotype. This sequence joins TRBV4-3 and TRBJ2-1; D unresolved. Germline V CDR1 and CDR2: LGHNA, YSLEER. This CDR3 spans 16 amino acids. V lost 0 bases and J lost 6, with 15 bases in between. CDR3 in amino acids: CASSQDSAGIFNEQFF. For the CDR3, the DNA is TGCGCCAGCAGCCAAGATTCCGCAGGAATTTTCAATGAGCAGTTCTTC.

This sequence joins TRBV12-3 or TRBV12-4 and TRBJ2-7; 11 bases are shared with TRBD2. The CDR3 extends over 14 amino acids. The V segment lost 3 bases and the J segment 5 bases; nucleotides outside the gene matches: 3. The CDR3 sequence: CASSFLSGGDEQYF. The CDR3, as DNA: TGTGCCAGCAGTTTCCTTAGCGGGGGGGACGAGCAGTACTTC.

Points on this clonotype: A much larger clonotype is one base distant, so this may be a read error. The CDR3 nucleotides read TGCGCCGGCAGACCTAGAGGTTCCTACAATGAGCAGTTCTTC. Amino acids: CAGRPRGSYNEQFF. The chain combines TRBV10-1 with TRBJ2-1, with D uncertain. The CDR3 consists of 14 residues. The germline V gene encodes CDR1 WNHNN and CDR2 SYGVQD (reference sequence).

This clonotype was recorded many times. The rearrangement joins TRBV7-3 to TRBJ2-7; 7 positions agree with TRBD1. Germline V CDR1 and CDR2: SGHTA, FQGTGA. The CDR3 length is 17 residues. The V segment lost 2 bases and the J segment 4 bases; nucleotides outside the gene matches: 14. The CDR3 coding sequence is TGTGCCAGCAGCTTAGGCACTGGTGGCAGGGGGTCTTACGAGCAGTACTTC. Its protein is CASSLGTGGRGSYEQYF.

This clonotype has ten or more counts. The chain uses TRBV19 and TRBJ2-6; TRBD1 agrees at 9 bases. CDR1 and CDR2 from the germline V gene are LNHDA and SQIVND (reference sequence). The CDR3 spans 18 residues. J was trimmed by 0 bases and V by 5 bases; bases with no gene match: 8. In nucleotides, the CDR3 is TGTGCCAGTAGTCACGCGACAGGGGGAAACTCTGGGGCCAACGTCCTGACTTTC. It is translated as CASSHATGGNSGANVLTF.

This rearrangement joins TRBV27 to TRBJ2-1; 9 positions match TRBD2. There are 12 residues in the CDR3. The V gene's germline CDR1 is MNHEY and CDR2 SMNVEV (reference sequence). V was clipped by 5 bases and J by 10 bases; unmatched bases: 3. For the CDR3, the DNA is TGTGCCAGCAGTGCGCGGGAGGGCGAGCAGTTCTTC. This translates into CASSAREGEQFF.

This clonotype was seen at least ten times. The chain joins TRBV3-1 to TRBJ1-2; D is unclear. The germline gives CDR1 LGHDT, CDR2 YNNKEL (reference sequence). The V and J ends lost 3 bases and 1 base respectively, with 12 bases between them. The CDR3 extends over 15 amino acids. The CDR3 DNA is TGTGCCAGCAGCCAGGGAGTTATCATTAACTATGGCTACACCTTC. Amino acid sequence: CASSQGVIINYGYTF.

This clonotype was observed at least ten times. V usage is TRBV7-8 and J usage is TRBJ1-1; D is undetermined. V was pared by 0 bases and J by 4 bases, with 9 bases between. The CDR3 length is 14 residues. The V gene's germline CDR1 is SGHVS and CDR2 FQNEAQ. This CDR3 reads CASSLASGGTEAFF. The CDR3 region has the DNA TGTGCCAGCAGCTTAGCGTCTGGAGGCACTGAAGCTTTCTTT.

This clonotype occurred many times. This chain uses TRBV2 with TRBJ1-3; D gene unclear. This CDR3 comprises 14 residues. Per the germline V gene, CDR1 is SNHLY and CDR2 is FYNNEI. V lost 5 bases and J 0 bases, leaving 8 bases between the germline ends. CDR3 protein: CASSTRFSGNTIYF. CDR3 bases: TGTGCCAGCAGTACCAGGTTCTCTGGAAACACCATATATTTT.

V gene TRBV6-1 combines with J gene TRBJ2-2, with TRBD2 as a possible D gene (6 bases). Germline V gene data show CDR1 as MNHNS and CDR2 as SASEGT. The CDR3 is made up of 17 amino acids. V was shortened by 6 bases and J by 1 base, with 18 bases between the two germline ends. The CDR3 sequence is CASSRGARDLNTGELFF. CDR3 DNA: TGTGCCAGCAGCCGAGGTGCCAGGGACTTGAACACCGGGGAGCTGTTTTTT.

This chain links TRBV12-3 or TRBV12-4 with TRBJ1-1, with 9 nucleotides matching TRBD1. The CDR3 length is 19 residues. V lost 4 bases and J lost 4; bases outside the gene matches: 19. This chain's CDR3 is CASSSTSGTGRDIGTEAFF. The CDR3 DNA reads TGTGCCAGCAGTTCGACATCCGGGACAGGGAGAGATATAGGCACTGAAGCTTTCTTT.

This clonotype was picked up many times. The genes are TRBV12-3 or TRBV12-4 and TRBJ2-1, with 13 bases fitting TRBD2. V lost 7 bases, J lost 8 bases, and 8 bases stayed unmatched. There are 15 residues in the CDR3. CDR3 region: CASTDTSGGADEQFF. The CDR3 nucleotides read TGTGCCAGCACCGATACTAGCGGGGGGGCGGATGAGCAGTTCTTC.

The chain couples TRBV6-1 to TRBJ2-2, with a possible D match to TRBD1 (6 bases). There are 18 residues in the CDR3. The V gene's germline CDR1 is MNHNS and CDR2 SASEGT. Trimming took off 4 bases at V and 5 bases at J, with 23 bases between the two ends. The CDR3 spells CASSAIPGQTPGTGELFF. CDR3 in DNA: TGTGCCAGCAGTGCGATTCCGGGACAAACCCCCGGGACCGGGGAGCTGTTTTTT.